These T cell receptor beta chains were read from a single sample in a study of beta chain features in type 1 diabetes. TCRdb's copy holds only in-frame clones and misses some; the assay was immunoSEQ multiplex PCR. The profile covers under 300,000 clones, with roughly 17% appearing a single time and less than 0.09% taken by the ten largest. The sequenced sample consisted of naive CD4+ T cells from blood. The source of these receptors is a man aged 25 to 40 with type 1 diabetes. Each CDR3 is given with its conserved first and last residue. The D gene is left open where the match is weak. The size entry is marked missing in some rows and otherwise reads once, few, many or a size class.

V	J	D	size	CDR3	DNA
TRBV9	TRBJ2-7	.	few	CASERGLIYEQYF	TGTGCCAGCGAAAGGGGACTTATCTACGAGCAGTACTTC
TRBV2	TRBJ2-3	.	.	CASSEEAGAGDTQYF	TGTGCCAGCAGTGAAGAGGCAGGGGCGGGAGATACGCAGTATTTT
TRBV30	TRBJ2-5	.	.	CAWNPWTVETQYF	TGTGCCTGGAACCCGTGGACAGTTGAGACCCAGTACTTC
TRBV7-9	TRBJ2-7	.	few	CASSFGREKSYEQYF	TGTGCCAGCAGCTTTGGCAGGGAGAAATCCTACGAGCAGTACTTC
TRBV7-9	TRBJ2-7	.	.	CASSLMSGAEQYF	TGTGCCAGCAGCTTAATGTCGGGCGCCGAGCAGTACTTC
TRBV29-1	TRBJ2-7	TRBD1	.	CSVARTGGEQYF	TGCAGCGTTGCCAGGACAGGGGGCGAGCAGTACTTC
TRBV28	TRBJ1-1	.	few	CASTLGLNTEAFF	TGTGCCAGCACCCTCGGACTGAACACTGAAGCTTTCTTT
TRBV30	TRBJ1-5	.	.	CAWSWGQGEEPQHF	TGTGCCTGGAGCTGGGGGCAGGGAGAGGAGCCCCAGCATTTT
TRBV9	TRBJ2-7	TRBD2	few	CASSVDGTSGRAYEQYF	TGTGCCAGCAGCGTAGACGGGACTAGCGGGAGGGCCTACGAGCAGTACTTC
TRBV10-3	TRBJ2-3	TRBD1	few	CAISRDRGTTDTQYF	TGTGCCATCAGTAGGGACAGGGGAACGACAGATACGCAGTATTTT
TRBV7-2	TRBJ1-1	TRBD1	.	CASQTGAGNTEAFF	TGTGCCAGCCAAACAGGGGCTGGGAACACTGAAGCTTTCTTT
TRBV25-1	TRBJ2-3	.	.	CASSDPTSADTQYF	TGTGCCAGCAGTGATCCTACATCAGCAGATACGCAGTATTTT
TRBV7-2	TRBJ2-7	TRBD2	.	CASSDASGSSYEQYF	TGTGCCAGCAGCGATGCTAGCGGGAGCTCCTACGAGCAGTACTTC
TRBV30	TRBJ1-1	.	.	CARSRVSTEAFF	TGTGCCCGTTCCCGAGTTTCCACTGAAGCTTTCTTT
TRBV7-7	TRBJ2-3	.	.	CASSPTTIGAEQYF	TGTGCCAGCAGCCCAACCACAATCGGAGCAGAGCAGTATTTT
TRBV18	TRBJ1-2	.	.	CASSPTRNNYGYTF	TGTGCCAGCTCACCGACAAGAAATAACTATGGCTACACCTTC
TRBV4-3	TRBJ1-4	.	few	CASSQDLGKLFF	TGCGCCAGCAGCCAAGACTTAGGAAAACTGTTTTTT
TRBV6-5	TRBJ1-1	TRBD1	.	CASYFDRGKTEAFF	TGTGCCAGTTACTTCGACAGGGGGAAAACTGAAGCTTTCTTT
TRBV4-3	TRBJ2-1	.	few	CASSQDGRVNEQFF	TGCGCCAGCAGCCAAGATGGCAGAGTCAATGAGCAGTTCTTC
TRBV9	TRBJ2-1	.	few	CASSVGQESYNEQFF	TGTGCCAGCAGCGTAGGACAGGAGTCCTACAATGAGCAGTTCTTC
TRBV20-1	TRBJ2-7	.	few	CSARGYEQYF	TGCAGTGCTAGGGGATACGAGCAGTACTTC
TRBV25-1	TRBJ2-5	.	.	CASSVLSGRETQYF	TGTGCCAGCAGTGTGCTGAGCGGTAGGGAGACCCAGTACTTC
TRBV29-1	TRBJ1-1	.	few	CSVDKQGMNTEAFF	TGCAGCGTTGATAAGCAGGGAATGAACACTGAAGCTTTCTTT
TRBV30	TRBJ2-7	TRBD1	.	CAWSDRGYEQYF	TGTGCCTGGTCTGACAGGGGGTACGAGCAGTACTTC
TRBV25-1	TRBJ2-3	.	.	CASSDLGTDTQYF	TGTGCCAGCAGTGACTTGGGAACAGATACGCAGTATTTT
TRBV5-1	TRBJ2-1	.	few	CASSLEDNEQFF	TGCGCCAGCAGCTTGGAAGACAATGAGCAGTTCTTC
TRBV9	TRBJ2-7	.	few	CASSVAEGPVGEQYF	TGTGCCAGCAGCGTAGCTGAGGGCCCTGTAGGCGAGCAGTACTTC
TRBV11-1	TRBJ2-1	.	.	CASSLQRNEQFF	TGTGCCAGCAGCTTACAACGGAATGAGCAGTTCTTC
TRBV4-3	TRBJ1-1	.	few	CASSQDFLPGLTPLAEAFF	TGCGCCAGCAGCCAAGATTTCCTGCCAGGTCTTACTCCCCTCGCTGAAGCTTTCTTT
TRBV30	TRBJ2-1	.	.	CAWSAPGYEQFF	TGTGCCTGGAGTGCTCCGGGCTATGAGCAGTTCTTC
TRBV7-8	TRBJ2-7	.	.	CASSLVRQGAYEQYF	TGTGCCAGCAGCTTAGTTCGGCAGGGTGCCTACGAGCAGTACTTC
TRBV27	TRBJ2-6	.	few	CASSAPGANVLTF	TGTGCCAGCAGTGCCCCAGGGGCCAACGTCCTGACTTTC
TRBV10-3	TRBJ2-7	.	few	CAISEEDTSYEQYF	TGTGCCATCAGTGAGGAGGACACCTCCTACGAGCAGTACTTC
TRBV14	TRBJ2-7	TRBD1	.	CASGTGTAVYEQYF	TGTGCCAGTGGAACCGGGACAGCGGTATACGAGCAGTACTTC
TRBV18	TRBJ2-1	TRBD1	few	CASSPRGQGVDEQFF	TGTGCCAGCTCACCACGGGGACAGGGAGTCGATGAGCAGTTCTTC
TRBV23-1	TRBJ1-4	TRBD1	.	CASSREPMGQGRGKLFF	TGCGCCAGCAGCCGCGAACCAATGGGACAGGGTAGAGGAAAACTGTTTTTT
TRBV6-5	TRBJ2-3	.	.	CASSYSDTQYF	TGTGCCAGCAGTTATTCGGATACGCAGTATTTT
TRBV30	TRBJ2-7	TRBD1	.	CAWSGTGHRKQYF	TGTGCCTGGAGTGGGACAGGGCATCGTAAGCAGTACTTC
TRBV9	TRBJ2-1	TRBD2	.	CASSGLAGGPHEQFF	TGTGCCAGCAGCGGACTAGCGGGAGGCCCCCATGAGCAGTTCTTC
TRBV5-1	TRBJ2-7	.	.	CASRQGVYEQYF	TGCGCCAGCAGACAGGGTGTCTACGAGCAGTACTTC
TRBV30	TRBJ2-1	.	few	CAWSVSSLAEQFF	TGTGCCTGGAGTGTAAGCTCTCTTGCAGAGCAGTTCTTC
TRBV25-1	TRBJ2-7	.	.	CASSAQDSSYEQYF	TGTGCCAGCAGTGCACAGGACAGTAGCTACGAGCAGTACTTC
TRBV28	TRBJ2-7	TRBD1	few	CASTPIRDSAYEQYF	TGTGCCAGCACCCCTATCCGGGACAGCGCCTACGAGCAGTACTTC
TRBV30	TRBJ1-1	.	.	CAWRVWVNTEAFF	TGTGCCTGGAGAGTTTGGGTGAACACTGAAGCTTTCTTT
TRBV29-1	TRBJ1-1	.	few	CSVEYGQKAFF	TGCAGCGTTGAATACGGACAGAAAGCTTTCTTT